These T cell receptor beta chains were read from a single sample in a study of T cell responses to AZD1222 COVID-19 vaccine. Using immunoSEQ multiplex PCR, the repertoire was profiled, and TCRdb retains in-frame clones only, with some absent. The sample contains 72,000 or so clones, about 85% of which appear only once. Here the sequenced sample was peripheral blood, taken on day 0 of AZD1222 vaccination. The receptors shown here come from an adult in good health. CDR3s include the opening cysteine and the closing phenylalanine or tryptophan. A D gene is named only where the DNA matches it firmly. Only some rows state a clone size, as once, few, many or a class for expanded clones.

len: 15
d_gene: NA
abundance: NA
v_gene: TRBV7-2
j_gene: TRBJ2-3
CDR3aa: CASSLAKRFTDTQYF
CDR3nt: TGTGCCAGCAGCTTAGCAAAGAGGTTCACAGATACGCAGTATTTT

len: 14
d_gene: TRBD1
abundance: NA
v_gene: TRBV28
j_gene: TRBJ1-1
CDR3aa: CASKTGGGGTEAFF
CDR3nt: TGTGCCAGCAAGACGGGAGGGGGCGGTACTGAAGCTTTCTTT

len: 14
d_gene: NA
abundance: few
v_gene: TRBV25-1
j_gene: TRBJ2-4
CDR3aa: CASSEERRGNIQYF
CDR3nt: TGTGCCAGCAGTGAAGAACGTAGGGGAAACATTCAGTACTTC

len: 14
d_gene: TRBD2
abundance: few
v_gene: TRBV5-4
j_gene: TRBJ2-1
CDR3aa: CASSWGLAGDEQFF
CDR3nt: TGTGCCAGCAGCTGGGGACTAGCGGGGGATGAGCAGTTCTTC

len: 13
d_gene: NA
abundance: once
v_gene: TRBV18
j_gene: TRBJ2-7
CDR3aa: CASSPEWGQEQYF
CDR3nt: TGTGCCAGCTCACCAGAGTGGGGGCAGGAGCAGTACTTC

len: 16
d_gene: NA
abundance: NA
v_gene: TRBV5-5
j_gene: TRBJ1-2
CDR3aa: CASSFWGTQGDYGYTF
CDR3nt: TGTGCCAGCAGCTTTTGGGGAACCCAGGGTGACTATGGCTACACCTTC

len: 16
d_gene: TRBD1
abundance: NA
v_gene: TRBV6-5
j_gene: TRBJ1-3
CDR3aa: CASSSWTGGSGNTIYF
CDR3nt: TGTGCCAGCAGTTCCTGGACAGGGGGCTCTGGAAACACCATATATTTT

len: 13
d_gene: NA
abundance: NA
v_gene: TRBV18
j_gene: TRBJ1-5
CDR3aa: CASSPDRDQPQHF
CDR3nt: TGTGCCAGCTCTCCAGATCGGGATCAGCCCCAGCATTTT

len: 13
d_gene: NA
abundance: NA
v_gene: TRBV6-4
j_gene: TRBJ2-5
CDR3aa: CASSLQGGETQYF
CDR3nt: TGTGCCAGCAGCCTACAGGGAGGAGAGACCCAGTACTTC

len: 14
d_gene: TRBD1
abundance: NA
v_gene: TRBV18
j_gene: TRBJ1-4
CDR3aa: CASYSGTGSEKLFF
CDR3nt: TGTGCCAGCTATTCCGGGACAGGGAGTGAAAAACTGTTTTTT

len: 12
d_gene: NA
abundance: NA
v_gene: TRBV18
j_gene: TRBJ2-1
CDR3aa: CASSPEGNEQFF
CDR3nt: TGTGCCAGCTCACCCGAAGGCAATGAGCAGTTCTTC

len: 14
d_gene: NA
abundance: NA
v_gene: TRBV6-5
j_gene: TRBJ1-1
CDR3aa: CASSYRGRGTEAFF
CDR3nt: TGTGCCAGCAGTTACCGCGGACGGGGCACTGAAGCTTTCTTT

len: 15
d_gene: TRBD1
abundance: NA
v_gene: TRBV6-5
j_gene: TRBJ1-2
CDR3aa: CASSPGQGLNYGYTF
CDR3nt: TGTGCCAGCAGCCCGGGACAGGGTTTGAACTATGGCTACACCTTC